One and the same sample provided the 24 T cell receptor beta chains below, sequenced in a study of T cell changes during pregnancy in multiple sclerosis. Some clones are missing from TCRdb's copy, which holds only in-frame ones; the method was immunoSEQ multiplex PCR. Of over 45,000 clones listed, about 90% were seen once; the top ten hold around 0.56%. The specimen comprised CD4+ T cells from peripheral blood mononuclear cells, sampled after pregnancy. The receptors derive from a female donor with multiple sclerosis, enrolled in a pregnancy study.

The genes are TRBV9 and TRBJ2-3; 10 bases align to TRBD1. The CDR3 length is 16 residues. V shed 3 bases and J 2 bases; nucleotides not matched to a gene: 6. Germline V gene lookup returns CDR1 SGDLS and CDR2 YYNGEE. Here the CDR3 DNA reads TGTGCCAGCAGCGCAAGACAGGGGGCGAACACAGATACGCAGTATTTT. Its protein product is CASSARQGANTDTQYF.

The V call is TRBV9, the J call TRBJ2-1; 10 bases fit TRBD2. After removal of 4 bases from V and 1 base from J, the junction contained 2 bases not matched to a gene. Germline V CDR1 and CDR2: SGDLS, YYNGEE. CDR3 length: 15 residues. CDR3 sequence (DNA): TGTGCCAGCAGCCCGACTAGCGGGTCCTACAATGAGCAGTTCTTC. Protein: CASSPTSGSYNEQFF. Variable domain in full (rest from reference TRBV9 and TRBJ2-1): DSGVTQTPKHLITATGQRVTLRCSPRSGDLSVYWYQQSLDQGLQFLIQYYNGEERAKGNILERFSAQQFPDLHSELNLSSLELGDSALYFCASSPTSGSYNEQFFGPGTRLTVL.

The sample holds one count of this clone. The chain links TRBV7-2 to TRBJ2-3; 7 bases are a match to TRBD2. Trimming removed 3 bases from V and 4 bases from J; junction bases left unmatched: 10. The CDR3 length is 16 residues. Germline V gives CDR1 SGHTA, CDR2 FQGNSA. In DNA, the CDR3 is TGTGCCAGCAGCTTGGATCTGGGGAGGGCCTCAGATACGCAGTATTTT. This sequence encodes CASSLDLGRASDTQYF.

J is TRBJ2-7 and V is TRBV6-5; 9 positions match TRBD2. Germline CDR1 is MNHEY and CDR2 is SVGAGI. The CDR3 sequence is 16 residues long. V lost 0 bases, J lost 6 bases, and 9 bases stayed unmatched. In DNA form, the CDR3 reads TGTGCCAGCAGTTACTCAGGGTTAGCGGGAGAACGCGAGCAGTACTTC. Protein: CASSYSGLAGEREQYF.

Here the CDR3 reads CASSSSDRFVPEAFF. For the CDR3, the DNA is TGTGCCAGCAGCTCATCCGACAGATTTGTACCCGAAGCTTTCTTT. The chain employs TRBV7-9 and TRBJ1-1; TRBD1 might be the D (5 bases). V lost 4 bases and J lost 8, with 20 bases in between. The length of the CDR3 is 15 residues. Germline CDR1 SEHNR, CDR2 FQNEAQ (reference sequence).

The chain is built from TRBV28 and TRBJ2-3; no definite D call. This CDR3 has 13 residues. Germline CDR1 MDHEN, CDR2 SYDVKM. V lost 1 base, J lost 3 bases, and 5 bases lay in between. In DNA form, the CDR3 reads TGTGCCAGCAGTTTATCGGTAACAGATACGCAGTATTTT. Protein product: CASSLSVTDTQYF.

This chain connects TRBV27 to TRBJ2-4; 13 bases match TRBD2. The CDR3 extends over 15 amino acids. Germline values: CDR1 MNHEY, CDR2 SMNVEV (reference sequence). The junction had 2 bases not matched to a gene; V was cut back by 7 bases and J by 2 bases. The CDR3 nucleotides are TGTGCCAGCATGGGACTAGCGGGGTCCAAAAACATTCAGTACTTC. Its translation is CASMGLAGSKNIQYF.

Points on this clone: Other DNA sequences in the sample encode the same CDR3. CDR3 amino acids: CATSRGQTYEQYF. CDR3 DNA sequence: TGTGCCACCAGCAGAGGTCAGACCTACGAGCAGTACTTC. V and J are TRBV15 and TRBJ2-7; D uncertain. Germline CDR1 reads LNHNV; CDR2 reads YYDKDF (reference sequence). Trimming removed 1 base at V and 2 bases at J, with 6 bases between. The CDR3 totals 13 residues.

This chain uses TRBV12-5 with TRBJ2-7, with D tentatively TRBD2 (6 bases). Germline CDR1 reads LGHNT; CDR2 reads FRNRAP. CDR3 length: 16 amino acids. The V end lost 0 bases, the J end lost 7 bases, and 19 bases lay between the germline ends. Here the CDR3 DNA reads TGTGCTAGTGGTTTGGTACACGGAGGGCTTACGGGAGAGCAGTACTTC. Translation: CASGLVHGGLTGEQYF.

This rearrangement joins TRBV27 to TRBJ2-2; weak D call: TRBD1 (7 bases). CDR3 size: 15 residues. Germline CDR1 is MNHEY and CDR2 is SMNVEV (reference sequence). Trimming removed 7 bases from V and 1 base from J, with 13 bases in between. The CDR3 protein is CASKSGGLNTGELFF. The CDR3 nucleotides read TGTGCCAGCAAATCAGGGGGGCTGAACACCGGGGAGCTGTTTTTT.

The rearrangement links TRBV29-1 to TRBJ2-5; TRBD2 might be the D (6 bases). V lost 4 bases and J lost 5, with 14 bases in between. This CDR3 is 13 amino acids long. Germline CDR1 is SQVTM and CDR2 is ANQGSEA. The CDR3 loop is CSVVGGKGETQYF. DNA of the CDR3: TGCAGCGTTGTTGGAGGGAAGGGCGAGACCCAGTACTTC.

The chain employs TRBV7-2 and TRBJ1-5; TRBD1 is a possible D gene (5 bases). This CDR3 has 19 residues. The germline CDR1 and CDR2 sequences are SGHTA and FQGNSA. Trimming removed 1 base from V and 6 bases from J, with 25 bases in between. The CDR3 is CASSLVRFGPGSGGQPQHF. CDR3 nucleotides: TGTGCCAGCAGCTTAGTACGATTCGGCCCAGGGTCGGGCGGTCAGCCCCAGCATTTT.

In DNA, the CDR3 is TGCGCCAGCAGCCAAGACCATAGCAATCAGCCCCAGCATTTT. This gives the protein CASSQDHSNQPQHF. The V call is TRBV4-3, the J call TRBJ1-5; D not certain. V lost 0 bases and J 0 bases, leaving 3 bases between the germline ends. The germline CDR1 and CDR2 sequences are LGHNA and YSLEER. The CDR3 loop spans 14 amino acids.

This clone was seen many times. The chain is built from TRBV28 and TRBJ1-5; 8 nucleotides line up with TRBD1. Looked up from germline, CDR1 is MDHEN and CDR2 is SYDVKM. J lost 7 bases, V lost 8 bases, and 7 bases had no gene match. CDR3 size: 13 residues. The CDR3 reads CASSDRAKQPQHF. CDR3 coding DNA: TGTGCCAGCTCGGACAGGGCGAAGCAGCCCCAGCATTTT.

V is TRBV18 and J is TRBJ2-3; 7 bases are shared with TRBD2. Per the germline V gene, CDR1 is KGHSH and CDR2 is LQKENI. V gave up 6 bases and J gave up 10 bases; unmatched junction bases: 13. This CDR3 comprises 14 residues. The CDR3 DNA is TGTGCCAGCTCCCGGCTTTCTGCGGGGGAATCGCAGTATTTT. Translating gives CASSRLSAGESQYF.

The genes are TRBV5-1 and TRBJ2-5; D perhaps matches TRBD1 (5 bases). CDR1 is SGHRS, CDR2 YFSETQ, per germline. This CDR3 spans 13 amino acids. Trimming cost V 6 bases and J 2 bases, with 11 bases left between them. CDR3 amino acids: CASNQGAQETQYF. The CDR3 nucleotides read TGCGCCAGCAACCAAGGGGCACAAGAGACCCAGTACTTC.

V gene TRBV19 combines with J gene TRBJ2-1; TRBD2 matches at 14 bases. The CDR3 has 15 amino acids. With 10 bases clipped from V and 4 bases from J, the junction kept 6 bases outside the gene matches. Germline values: CDR1 LNHDA, CDR2 SQIVND (reference sequence). The CDR3 loop is CATGTSGREYNEQFF. CDR3 in DNA: TGTGCCACCGGGACTAGCGGGAGAGAATACAATGAGCAGTTCTTC.

The V call is TRBV28, the J call TRBJ2-2; the D is unclear. Germline V gene data show CDR1 as MDHEN and CDR2 as SYDVKM. The CDR3 is 12 amino acids. Trimming cost V 8 bases and J 0 bases, with 4 bases left between them. CDR3 sequence (DNA): TGTGCCAGCCAGACGAACACCGGGGAGCTGTTTTTT. Its translation is CASQTNTGELFF. The variable domain in full, with the rest retrieved from reference TRBV28 and TRBJ2-2, is DVKVTQSSRYLVKRTGEKVFLECVQDMDHENMFWYRQDPGLGLRLIYFSYDVKMKEKGDIPEGYSVSREKKERFSLILESASTNQTSMYLCASQTNTGELFFGEGSRLTVL.

The chain couples TRBV6-6 to TRBJ2-4, with a weak D call TRBD1 (6 bases). CDR1 MNHNY and CDR2 SVGAGI come from the germline V gene (reference sequence). V was cut by 3 bases and J by 0 bases, with 12 bases left in between. This CDR3 is built from 16 residues. CDR3 in DNA: TGTGCCAGCAGTTATTTGGACAGACTAGCCAAAAACATTCAGTACTTC. As protein: CASSYLDRLAKNIQYF.

V is TRBV7-9 and J is TRBJ1-4; 8 bases line up with TRBD1. The germline V gene encodes CDR1 SEHNR and CDR2 FQNEAQ (reference sequence). With V trimmed by 5 bases and J by 7 bases, 6 bases remained unmatched. CDR3 size: 14 residues. The CDR3 is CASSQQGDREKLFF. CDR3 sequence (DNA): TGTGCCAGCAGCCAACAGGGGGATCGTGAAAAACTGTTTTTT.

This clone was picked up one time. J is TRBJ1-3 and V is TRBV6-6; no firm D call. CDR1 and CDR2 (germline): MNHNY, SVGAGI (reference sequence). V lost 6 bases to trimming and J lost 2 bases, with 8 bases between them. This CDR3 is built from 13 residues. The CDR3 sequence: CASRLSPGNTIYF. For the CDR3, the DNA is TGTGCCAGCAGACTTAGCCCTGGAAACACCATATATTTT.

In nucleotides, the CDR3 is TGTGCCAGCAGCCCGGGGGGCGGGGCGAGTGGAAACACCATATATTTT. This gives the protein CASSPGGGASGNTIYF. The V call is TRBV7-9, the J call TRBJ1-3; D may be TRBD1 (6 bases). This CDR3 has 16 amino acids. The V end lost 5 bases, the J end lost 3 bases, and 17 bases lay between the germline ends. CDR1 SEHNR and CDR2 FQNEAQ come from the germline V gene (reference sequence).

The rearrangement joins TRBV9 to TRBJ2-2, with TRBD1 matching 7 bases. Germline V lookup: CDR1 SGDLS, CDR2 YYNGEE. The V gene end was trimmed by 5 bases and the J gene end by 6 bases; junction bases not matched to a gene: 13. The length of the CDR3 is 16 residues. This CDR3 reads CASSMETGMGSGELFF. CDR3 sequence (DNA): TGTGCCAGCAGTATGGAGACAGGGATGGGTTCCGGGGAGCTGTTTTTT. Together with reference TRBV9 and TRBJ2-2, the CDR3 gives the full variable domain: DSGVTQTPKHLITATGQRVTLRCSPRSGDLSVYWYQQSLDQGLQFLIQYYNGEERAKGNILERFSAQQFPDLHSELNLSSLELGDSALYFCASSMETGMGSGELFFGEGSRLTVL.

The V gene is TRBV19, the J gene TRBJ1-2, with D unresolved. From germline, CDR1 is LNHDA and CDR2 SQIVND (reference sequence). This CDR3 spans 16 amino acids. Trimming took 4 bases from V and 2 from J, leaving 17 bases between them. The CDR3 region is CASSTGLLRLNYGYTF. DNA for the CDR3: TGTGCCAGTAGTACAGGCCTGCTACGACTAAACTATGGCTACACCTTC. The variable domain in full, completed from reference TRBV19 and TRBJ1-2, reads DGGITQSPKYLFRKEGQNVTLSCEQNLNHDAMYWYRQDPGQGLRLIYYSQIVNDFQKGDIAEGYSVSREKKESFPLTVTSAQKNPTAFYLCASSTGLLRLNYGYTFGSGTRLTVV.